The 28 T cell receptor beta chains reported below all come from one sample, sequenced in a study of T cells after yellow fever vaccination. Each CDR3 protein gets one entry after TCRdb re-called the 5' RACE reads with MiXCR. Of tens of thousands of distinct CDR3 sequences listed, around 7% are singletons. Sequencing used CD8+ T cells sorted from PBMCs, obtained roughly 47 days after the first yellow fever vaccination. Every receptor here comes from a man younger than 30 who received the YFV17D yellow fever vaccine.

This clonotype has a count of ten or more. CDR3 bases: TGTGCCAGCAGCTTCGCAGAGAACACTGAAGCTTTCTTT. Amino acids: CASSFAENTEAFF. The chain employs TRBV7-3 and TRBJ1-1; D remains ambiguous. The CDR3 has 13 residues. Trimming removed 3 bases from V and 1 base from J, with 6 bases in between. Germline CDR1 reads SGHTA; CDR2 reads FQGTGA. The variable domain in full, completed from reference TRBV7-3 and TRBJ1-1, reads GAGVSQTPSNKVTEKGKYVELRCDPISGHTALYWYRQSLGQGPEFLIYFQGTGAADDSGLPNDRFFAVRPEGSVSTLKIQRTERGDSAVYLCASSFAENTEAFFGQGTRLTVV.

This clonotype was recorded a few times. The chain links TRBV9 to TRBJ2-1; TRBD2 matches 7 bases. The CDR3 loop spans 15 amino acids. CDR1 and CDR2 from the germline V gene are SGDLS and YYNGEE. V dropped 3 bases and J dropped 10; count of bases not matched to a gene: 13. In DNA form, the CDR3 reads TGTGCCAGCAGCGCCGGACTAGTTCCCTCGGAAGAGCAGTTCTTC. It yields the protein CASSAGLVPSEEQFF. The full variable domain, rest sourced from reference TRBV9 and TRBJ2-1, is DSGVTQTPKHLITATGQRVTLRCSPRSGDLSVYWYQQSLDQGLQFLIQYYNGEERAKGNILERFSAQQFPDLHSELNLSSLELGDSALYFCASSAGLVPSEEQFFGPGTRLTVL.

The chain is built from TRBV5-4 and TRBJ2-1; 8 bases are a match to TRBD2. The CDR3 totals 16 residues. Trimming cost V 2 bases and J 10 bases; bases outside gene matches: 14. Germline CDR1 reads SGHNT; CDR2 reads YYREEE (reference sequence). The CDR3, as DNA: TGTGCCAGCAGCTTCAAAAGCGGGGCGGGGGGCCAGGAGCAGTTCTTC. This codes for CASSFKSGAGGQEQFF. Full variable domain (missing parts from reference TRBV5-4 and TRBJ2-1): ETGVTQSPTHLIKTRGQQVTLRCSSQSGHNTVSWYQQALGQGPQFIFQYYREEENGRGNFPPRFSGLQFPNYSSELNVNALELDDSALYLCASSFKSGAGGQEQFFGPGTRLTVL.

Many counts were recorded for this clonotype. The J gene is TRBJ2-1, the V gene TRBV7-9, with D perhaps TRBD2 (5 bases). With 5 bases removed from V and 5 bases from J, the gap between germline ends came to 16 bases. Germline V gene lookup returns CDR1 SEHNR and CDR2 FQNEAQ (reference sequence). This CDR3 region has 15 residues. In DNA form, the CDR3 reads TGTGCCAGCAGCCCTCCCCCGAGCGGCCACAATGAGCAGTTCTTC. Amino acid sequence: CASSPPPSGHNEQFF. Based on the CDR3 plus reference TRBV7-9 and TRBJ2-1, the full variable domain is DTGVSQNPRHKITKRGQNVTFRCDPISEHNRLYWYRQTLGQGPEFLTYFQNEAQLEKSRLLSDRFSAERPKGSFSTLEIQRTEQGDSAMYLCASSPPPSGHNEQFFGPGTRLTVL.

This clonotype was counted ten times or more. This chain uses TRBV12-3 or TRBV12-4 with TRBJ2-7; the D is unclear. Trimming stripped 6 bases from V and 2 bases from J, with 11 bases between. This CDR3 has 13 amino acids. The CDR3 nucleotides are TGTGCCAGCAGCGAGAGGAGTCCCTACGAGCAGTACTTC. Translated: CASSERSPYEQYF.

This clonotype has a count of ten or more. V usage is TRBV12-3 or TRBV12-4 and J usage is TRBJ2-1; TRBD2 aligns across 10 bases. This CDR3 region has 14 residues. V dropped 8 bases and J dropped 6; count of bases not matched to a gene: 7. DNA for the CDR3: TGTGCCAGCGGAGCGGGGGGGCTCAGCAATGAGCAGTTCTTC. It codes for CASGAGGLSNEQFF.

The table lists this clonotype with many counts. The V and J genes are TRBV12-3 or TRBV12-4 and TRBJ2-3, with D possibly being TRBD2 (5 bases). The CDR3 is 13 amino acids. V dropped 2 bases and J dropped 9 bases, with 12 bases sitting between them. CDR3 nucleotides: TGTGCCAGCAGTTTACGGGATCTCGGAACGCAGTATTTT. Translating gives CASSLRDLGTQYF.

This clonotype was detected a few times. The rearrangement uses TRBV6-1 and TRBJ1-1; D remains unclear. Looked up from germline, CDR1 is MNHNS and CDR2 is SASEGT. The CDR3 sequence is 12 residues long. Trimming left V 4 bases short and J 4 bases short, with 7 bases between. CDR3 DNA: TGTGCCAGCAGTGTAAGTCTCACTGAAGCTTTCTTT. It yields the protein CASSVSLTEAFF.

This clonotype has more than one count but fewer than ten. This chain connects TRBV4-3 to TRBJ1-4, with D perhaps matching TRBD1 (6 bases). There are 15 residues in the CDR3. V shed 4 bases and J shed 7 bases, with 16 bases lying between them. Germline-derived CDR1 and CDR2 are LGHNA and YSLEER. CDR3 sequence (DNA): TGCGCCAGCAGCCTAGGGGGGGGTAGGGGTGAAAAACTGTTTTTT. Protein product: CASSLGGGRGEKLFF.

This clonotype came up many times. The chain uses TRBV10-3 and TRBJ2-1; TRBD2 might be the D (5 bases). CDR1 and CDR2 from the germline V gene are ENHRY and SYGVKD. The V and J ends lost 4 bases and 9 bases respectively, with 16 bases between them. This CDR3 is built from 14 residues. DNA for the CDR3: TGTGCCATCAGTGGGCTAGCTGGGGTAGTTGAGCAGTTCTTC. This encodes CAISGLAGVVEQFF.

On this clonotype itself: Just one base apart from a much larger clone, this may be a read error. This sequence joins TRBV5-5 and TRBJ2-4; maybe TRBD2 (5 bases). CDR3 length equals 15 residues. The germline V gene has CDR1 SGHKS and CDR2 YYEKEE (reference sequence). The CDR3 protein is CASSLDWERKNIQHF. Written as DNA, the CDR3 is TGTGCCAGCAGCTTGGACTGGGAGAGGAAAAACATTCAGCACTTC. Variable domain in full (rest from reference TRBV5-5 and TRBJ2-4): DAGVTQSPTHLIKTRGQQVTLRCSPISGHKSVSWYQQVLGQGPQFIFQYYEKEERGRGNFPDRFSARQFPNYSSELNVNALLLGDSALYLCASSLDWERKNIQHFGAGTRLSVL.

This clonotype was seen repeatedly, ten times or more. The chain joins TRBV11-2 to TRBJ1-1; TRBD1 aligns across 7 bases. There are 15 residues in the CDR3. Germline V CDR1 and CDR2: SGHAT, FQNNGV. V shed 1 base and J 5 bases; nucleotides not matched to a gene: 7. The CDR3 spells CASSLGRQGVTEAFF. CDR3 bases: TGTGCCAGCAGCTTAGGGAGACAGGGAGTGACTGAAGCTTTCTTT.

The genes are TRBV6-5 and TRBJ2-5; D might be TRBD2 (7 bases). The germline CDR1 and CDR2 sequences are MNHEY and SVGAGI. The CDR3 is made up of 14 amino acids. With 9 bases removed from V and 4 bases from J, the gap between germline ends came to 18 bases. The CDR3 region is CASRTGGGRETQYF. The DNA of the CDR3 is TGTGCCAGTAGAACTGGGGGGGGCCGAGAGACCCAGTACTTC.

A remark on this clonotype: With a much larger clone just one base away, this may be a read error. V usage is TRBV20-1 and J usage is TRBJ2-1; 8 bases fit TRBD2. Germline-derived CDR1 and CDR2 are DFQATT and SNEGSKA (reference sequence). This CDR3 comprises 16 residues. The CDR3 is CNARDLVSGDLNEQFF. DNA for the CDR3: TGCAATGCTAGAGATCTTGTTAGCGGGGATTTGAATGAGCAGTTCTTC.

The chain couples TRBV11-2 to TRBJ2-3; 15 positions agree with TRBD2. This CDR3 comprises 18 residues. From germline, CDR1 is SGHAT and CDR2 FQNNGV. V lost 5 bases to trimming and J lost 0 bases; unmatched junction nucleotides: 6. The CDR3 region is CASSPGLAGGPSTDTQYF. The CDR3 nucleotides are TGTGCCAGCAGCCCGGGACTAGCGGGGGGCCCTAGCACAGATACGCAGTATTTT.

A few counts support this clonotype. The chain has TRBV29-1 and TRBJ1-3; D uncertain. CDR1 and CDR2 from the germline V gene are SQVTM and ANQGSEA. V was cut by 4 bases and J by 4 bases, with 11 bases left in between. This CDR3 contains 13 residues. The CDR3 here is CSVVPEAGNTIYF. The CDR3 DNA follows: TGCAGCGTTGTGCCTGAGGCCGGAAACACCATATATTTT.

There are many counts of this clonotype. CDR3 protein: CASSPLSGGPEETQYF. The CDR3 DNA reads TGTGCCAGCAGTCCGCTAAGCGGGGGGCCCGAAGAGACCCAGTACTTC. V is TRBV12-3 or TRBV12-4 and J is TRBJ2-5; 9 bases agree with TRBD2. V lost 5 bases, J lost 3 bases, and 10 bases stayed unmatched. The CDR3 spans 16 residues.

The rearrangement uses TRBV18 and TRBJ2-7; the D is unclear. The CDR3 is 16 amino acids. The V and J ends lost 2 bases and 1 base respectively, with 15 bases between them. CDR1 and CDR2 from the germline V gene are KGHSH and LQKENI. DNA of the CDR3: TGTGCCAGCTCACCAATCTGCGGCAGCCTTTCCTACGAGCAGTACGTC. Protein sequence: CASSPICGSLSYEQYV.

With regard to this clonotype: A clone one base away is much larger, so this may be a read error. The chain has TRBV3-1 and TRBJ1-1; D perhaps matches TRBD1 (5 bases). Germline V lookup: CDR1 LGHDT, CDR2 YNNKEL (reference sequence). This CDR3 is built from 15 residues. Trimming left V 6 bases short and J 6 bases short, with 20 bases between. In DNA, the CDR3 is TGTGCCAGCAGTCTCACTGGGGTGTTGGGGGCTGAAGCTTTCTTT. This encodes CASSLTGVLGAEAFF.

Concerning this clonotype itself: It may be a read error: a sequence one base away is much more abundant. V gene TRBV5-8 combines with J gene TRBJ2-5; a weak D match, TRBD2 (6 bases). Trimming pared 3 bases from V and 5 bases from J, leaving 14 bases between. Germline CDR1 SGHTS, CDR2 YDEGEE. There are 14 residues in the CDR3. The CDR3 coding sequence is TGTGCCAGCAGCTCCCGGGACTGGGACGAGACCCAGTACTTC. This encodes CASSSRDWDETQYF.

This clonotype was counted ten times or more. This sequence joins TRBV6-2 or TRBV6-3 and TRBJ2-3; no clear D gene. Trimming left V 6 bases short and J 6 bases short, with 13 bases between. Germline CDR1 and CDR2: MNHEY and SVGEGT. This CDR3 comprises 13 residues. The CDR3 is CASSYAAWDTQYF. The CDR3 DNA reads TGTGCCAGCAGCTACGCAGCATGGGATACGCAGTATTTT.

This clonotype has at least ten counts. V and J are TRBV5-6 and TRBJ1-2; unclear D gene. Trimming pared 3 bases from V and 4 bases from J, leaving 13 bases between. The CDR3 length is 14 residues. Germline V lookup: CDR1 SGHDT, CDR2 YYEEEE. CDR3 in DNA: TGTGCCAGCAGCTATGAGGAGGAGCTCTATGGCTACACCTTC. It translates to CASSYEEELYGYTF. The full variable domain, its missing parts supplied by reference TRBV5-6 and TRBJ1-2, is DAGVTQSPTHLIKTRGQQVTLRCSPKSGHDTVSWYQQALGQGPQFIFQYYEEEERQRGNFPDRFSGHQFPNYSSELNVNALLLGDSALYLCASSYEEELYGYTFGSGTRLTVV.

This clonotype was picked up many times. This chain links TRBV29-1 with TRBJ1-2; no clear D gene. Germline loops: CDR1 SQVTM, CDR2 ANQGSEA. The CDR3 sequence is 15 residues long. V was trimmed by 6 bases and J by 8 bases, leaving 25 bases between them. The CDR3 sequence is CSVSQRRNQLSGYTF. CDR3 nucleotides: TGCAGCGTGAGCCAACGACGGAACCAACTATCCGGCTACACCTTC.

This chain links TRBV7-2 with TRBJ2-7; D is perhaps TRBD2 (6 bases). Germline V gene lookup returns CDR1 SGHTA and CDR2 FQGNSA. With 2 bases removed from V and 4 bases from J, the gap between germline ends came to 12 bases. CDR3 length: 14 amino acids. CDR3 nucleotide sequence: TGTGCCAGCAGCTTAACCGGGGGATTTTACGAGCAGTACTTC. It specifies CASSLTGGFYEQYF.

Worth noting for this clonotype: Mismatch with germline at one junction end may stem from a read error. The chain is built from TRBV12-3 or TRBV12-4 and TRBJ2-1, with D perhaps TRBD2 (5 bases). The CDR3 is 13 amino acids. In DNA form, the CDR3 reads TGTGCCAGCAGTTTGGGGAGTTATAATGAGCATTTCTTC. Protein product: CASSLGSYNEHFF.

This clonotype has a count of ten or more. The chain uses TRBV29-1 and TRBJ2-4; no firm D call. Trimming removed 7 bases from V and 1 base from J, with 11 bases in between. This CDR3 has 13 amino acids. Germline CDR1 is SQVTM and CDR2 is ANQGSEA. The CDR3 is CSAGGTAKNIQYF. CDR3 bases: TGCAGCGCGGGTGGTACGGCCAAAAACATTCAGTACTTC.

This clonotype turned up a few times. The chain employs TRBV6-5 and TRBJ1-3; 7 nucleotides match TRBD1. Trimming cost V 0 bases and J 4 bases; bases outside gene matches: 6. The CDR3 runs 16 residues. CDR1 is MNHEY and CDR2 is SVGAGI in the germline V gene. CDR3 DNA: TGTGCCAGCAGTTACTCGAAGGGGGCGGCGGGAAACACCATATATTTT. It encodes CASSYSKGAAGNTIYF.

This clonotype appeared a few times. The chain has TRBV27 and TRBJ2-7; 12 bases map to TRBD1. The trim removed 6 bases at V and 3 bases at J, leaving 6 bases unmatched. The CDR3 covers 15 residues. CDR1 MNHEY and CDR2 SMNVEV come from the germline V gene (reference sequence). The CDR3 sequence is CASSLGQGAFYEQYF. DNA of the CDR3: TGTGCCAGCAGCCTGGGACAGGGGGCTTTCTACGAGCAGTACTTC.